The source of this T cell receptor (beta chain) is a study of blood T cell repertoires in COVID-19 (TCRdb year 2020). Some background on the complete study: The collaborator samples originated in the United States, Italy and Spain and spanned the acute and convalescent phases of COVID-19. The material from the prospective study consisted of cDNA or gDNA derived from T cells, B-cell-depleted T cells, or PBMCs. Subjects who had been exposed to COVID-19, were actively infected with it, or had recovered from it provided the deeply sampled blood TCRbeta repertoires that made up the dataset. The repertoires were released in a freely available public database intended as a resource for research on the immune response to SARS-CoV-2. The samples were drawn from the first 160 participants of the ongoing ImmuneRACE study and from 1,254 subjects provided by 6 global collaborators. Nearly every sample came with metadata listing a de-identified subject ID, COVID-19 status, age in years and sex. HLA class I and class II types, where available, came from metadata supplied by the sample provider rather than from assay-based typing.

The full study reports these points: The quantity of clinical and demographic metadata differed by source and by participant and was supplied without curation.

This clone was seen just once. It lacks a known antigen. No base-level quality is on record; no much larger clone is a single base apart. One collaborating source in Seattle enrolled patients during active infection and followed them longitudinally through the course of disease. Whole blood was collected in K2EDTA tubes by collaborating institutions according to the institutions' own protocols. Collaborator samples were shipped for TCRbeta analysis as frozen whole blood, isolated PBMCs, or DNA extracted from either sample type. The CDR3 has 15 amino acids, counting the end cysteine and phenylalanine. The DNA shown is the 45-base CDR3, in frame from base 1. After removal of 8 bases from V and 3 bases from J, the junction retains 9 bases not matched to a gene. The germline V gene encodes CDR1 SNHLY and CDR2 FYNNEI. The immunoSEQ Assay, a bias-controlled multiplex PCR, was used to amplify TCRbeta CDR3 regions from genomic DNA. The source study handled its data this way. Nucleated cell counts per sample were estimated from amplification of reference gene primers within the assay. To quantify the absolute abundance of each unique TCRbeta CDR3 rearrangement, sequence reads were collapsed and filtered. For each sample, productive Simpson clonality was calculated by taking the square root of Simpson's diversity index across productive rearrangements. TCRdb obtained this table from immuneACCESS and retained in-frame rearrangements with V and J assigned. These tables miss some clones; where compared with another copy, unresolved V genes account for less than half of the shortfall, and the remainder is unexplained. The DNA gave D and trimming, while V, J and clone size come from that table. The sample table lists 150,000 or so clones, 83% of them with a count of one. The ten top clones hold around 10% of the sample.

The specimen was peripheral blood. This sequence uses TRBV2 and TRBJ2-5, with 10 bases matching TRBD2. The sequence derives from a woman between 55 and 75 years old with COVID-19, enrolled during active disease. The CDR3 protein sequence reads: CASDPSGGWEETQYF. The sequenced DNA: TGTGCCAGCGATCCTAGCGGGGGCTGGGAAGAGACCCAGTACTTC. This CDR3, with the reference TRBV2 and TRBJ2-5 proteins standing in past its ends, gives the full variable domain EPEVTQTPSHQVTQMGQEVILRCVPISNHLYFYWYRQILGQKVEFLVSFYNNEISEKSEIFDDQFSVERPDGSNFTLKIRSTKLEDSAMYFCASDPSGGWEETQYFGPGTRLLVL.